These 20 T cell receptor beta chains were sequenced from one sample in a study of T cells in Graves' hyperthyroidism and ophthalmopathy. Regions amplified from RNA transcripts were the TCR beta CDR3 regions. An initial round of RT-PCR targeting the TCR CDR3 relied on the HTBI primer set. TCRdb redid the calling of the multiplex PCR reads with MiXCR, one entry per CDR3 protein. Of approximately 600,000 distinct CDR3 sequences in the sample, about 15% are singletons; the top ten hold over 3.5%. The sample was blood. The receptors derive from a woman aged 40-49 years with Graves' ophthalmopathy.

This chain links TRBV2 with TRBJ2-5; the match to TRBD2 covers 10 bases. The CDR3 contains 15 residues. CDR1 and CDR2 (germline): SNHLY, FYNNEI. V gave up 8 bases and J gave up 5 bases; unmatched junction bases: 11. The chain's CDR3 is CASGVAGGNQETQYF. As DNA, the CDR3 is TGTGCCAGCGGGGTAGCGGGAGGTAATCAGGAGACCCAGTACTTC.

This clonotype has at least ten counts. The chain joins TRBV5-1 to TRBJ2-2; 10 nucleotides agree with TRBD1. Trimming at V came to 4 bases and at J to 4 bases, leaving 4 bases not matched to a gene. The CDR3 has 15 residues. The germline gives CDR1 SGHRS, CDR2 YFSETQ. The CDR3 spells CASSLGTGVTGELFF. The CDR3 DNA sequence: TGCGCCAGCAGCCTTGGGACAGGGGTCACCGGGGAGCTGTTTTTT.

This clonotype was observed at least ten times. The rearrangement links TRBV20-1 to TRBJ2-5, with D tentatively TRBD1 or TRBD2 (5 bases each). Trimming took 3 bases from V and 4 from J, leaving 18 bases between them. The V gene's germline CDR1 is DFQATT and CDR2 SNEGSKA (reference sequence). The length of the CDR3 is 15 residues. CDR3 DNA sequence: TGCAGTGCTAGGGGGTCGGGACCGAGGAGAGAGACCCAGTACTTC. It translates to CSARGSGPRRETQYF.

Ten or more counts support this clonotype. This chain connects TRBV7-9 to TRBJ2-2; D gene uncertain. CDR1 is SEHNR and CDR2 is FQNEAQ in the germline V gene (reference sequence). This CDR3 is built from 15 residues. The V end lost 5 bases, the J end lost 3 bases, and 13 bases lay between the germline ends. CDR3 sequence (DNA): TGTGCCAGCAGCCCTGCCGACACTTACACCGGGGAGCTGTTTTTT. Protein product: CASSPADTYTGELFF.

This clonotype was detected only a few times. The chain links TRBV6-1 to TRBJ1-6; possibly TRBD1 for D (6 bases). V was trimmed by 6 bases and J by 7 bases, leaving 10 bases between them. The CDR3 spans 13 residues. Germline V gene lookup returns CDR1 MNHNS and CDR2 SASEGT. The CDR3 nucleotides read TGTGCCAGCAGCACCACAGGGAATTCACCCCTCCACTTT. Translating it yields CASSTTGNSPLHF.

This sequence joins TRBV12-3 or TRBV12-4 and TRBJ1-1; D perhaps matches TRBD1 (5 bases). The CDR3 runs 14 residues. V lost 5 bases and J 7 bases, leaving 17 bases between the germline ends. In DNA, the CDR3 is TGTGCCAGCAGTCCCCCCCCGATGGGGGGTGAAGCTTTCTTT. Translating it yields CASSPPPMGGEAFF.

This clonotype was counted ten times or more. V is TRBV12-3 or TRBV12-4 and J is TRBJ1-2; D perhaps matches TRBD1 (5 bases). V lost 8 bases to trimming and J lost 6 bases, with 22 bases between them. This CDR3 comprises 15 residues. Here the CDR3 DNA reads TGTGCCAGCCAATCTCACTCAGGGTTGGCGAATGGCTACACCTTC. Its translation: CASQSHSGLANGYTF.

This clonotype was observed many times. CDR3 region: CASSARGGGETQYF. CDR3 bases: TGTGCCAGCAGCGCCAGGGGAGGCGGAGAGACCCAGTACTTC. The V and J genes are TRBV9 and TRBJ2-5, with D perhaps being TRBD1 or TRBD2 (6 bases each). The CDR3 runs to 14 residues. V dropped 3 bases and J dropped 4 bases, with 13 bases sitting between them. Germline V lookup: CDR1 SGDLS, CDR2 YYNGEE.

This chain uses TRBV30 with TRBJ2-5; weak D call: TRBD2 (6 bases). Trimming removed 3 bases from V and 4 bases from J, with 15 bases in between. This CDR3 has 14 amino acids. Germline CDR1 is GTSNPN and CDR2 is SVGIG (reference sequence). CDR3 sequence (DNA): TGTGCCTGGAGCCTCTGGCGGGATGGAGAGACCCAGTACTTC. It translates to CAWSLWRDGETQYF.

This clonotype was found many times. The chain employs TRBV18 and TRBJ2-5; 7 positions agree with TRBD2. After removal of 1 base from V and 0 bases from J, the junction contained 2 bases not matched to a gene. The V gene's germline CDR1 is KGHSH and CDR2 LQKENI. The CDR3 extends over 15 amino acids. CDR3 bases: TGTGCCAGCTCACCACAGAGCGGGAACCAAGAGACCCAGTACTTC. This translates into CASSPQSGNQETQYF.

This clonotype was detected a few times. The rearrangement joins TRBV5-1 to TRBJ2-7; no firm D call. The length of the CDR3 is 14 residues. Germline V gene lookup returns CDR1 SGHRS and CDR2 YFSETQ. Deletions cut 3 bases from V and 2 bases from J, with 12 bases between. In nucleotides, the CDR3 is TGCGCCAGCAGCTGGTCAGGAGACCCCTACGAGCAGTACTTC. The encoded protein is CASSWSGDPYEQYF.

This clonotype was seen many times. The chain uses TRBV27 and TRBJ2-4; D is perhaps TRBD1 (8 bases). In germline, CDR1 is MNHEY, CDR2 SMNVEV (reference sequence). The length of the CDR3 is 14 residues. V was pared by 5 bases and J by 7 bases, with 15 bases between. The CDR3 DNA sequence: TGTGCCAGCAGTCAACAGGGGGGGTTTAACATTCAGTACTTC. This codes for CASSQQGGFNIQYF.

Many counts were recorded for this clonotype. This sequence joins TRBV27 and TRBJ2-7; possibly TRBD1 for D (5 bases). V was shortened by 1 base and J by 6 bases, with 10 bases between the two germline ends. The CDR3 consists of 13 residues. Germline CDR1 is MNHEY and CDR2 is SMNVEV (reference sequence). The CDR3 sequence is CASSLWQGGEQYF. Written as DNA, the CDR3 is TGTGCCAGCAGTTTATGGCAGGGCGGCGAGCAGTACTTC.

Ten or more counts support this clonotype. The CDR3 DNA follows: TGTGCCTGGAGCCCAGGTGGGGGGCGCCAGCCCCAGCATTTT. It translates to CAWSPGGGRQPQHF. The rearrangement uses TRBV30 and TRBJ1-5; D possibly corresponds to TRBD1 (6 bases). CDR1 and CDR2 (germline): GTSNPN, SVGIG (reference sequence). CDR3 length: 14 amino acids. V was shortened by 3 bases and J by 7 bases, with 16 bases between the two germline ends.

Many counts were recorded for this clonotype. The V gene is TRBV18, the J gene TRBJ1-1, with 7 nucleotides matching TRBD1. J was trimmed by 1 base and V by 3 bases; bases with no gene match: 5. CDR3 length: 15 residues. Germline V CDR1 and CDR2: KGHSH, LQKENI. CDR3 protein: CASSPRQGTNTEAFF. The CDR3 region has the DNA TGTGCCAGCTCACCTAGACAGGGAACGAACACTGAAGCTTTCTTT.

This clonotype was counted a few times. The chain combines TRBV12-3 or TRBV12-4 with TRBJ1-1; a possible D gene is TRBD1 (5 bases). V lost 6 bases and J lost 4, with 12 bases in between. The CDR3 spans 13 residues. DNA of the CDR3: TGTGCCAGCAGGAGTGAAGGGGTCACTGAAGCTTTCTTT. This gives the protein CASRSEGVTEAFF.

This clonotype was found many times. The genes are TRBV6-1 and TRBJ2-7; D uncertain. Germline CDR1 is MNHNS and CDR2 is SASEGT. With 3 bases removed from V and 0 bases from J, the gap between germline ends came to 12 bases. The CDR3 loop spans 15 amino acids. CDR3 region: CASSDTNALSYEQYF. CDR3 coding DNA: TGTGCCAGCAGTGACACAAATGCCCTCTCCTACGAGCAGTACTTC.

In this sample, this clonotype turned up a few times. One end of the junction does not line up with germline, which may come from a read error. The chain links TRBV2 to TRBJ2-5; a weak D match, TRBD1 (5 bases). The germline V gene has CDR1 SNHLY and CDR2 FYNNEI. The CDR3 has 12 amino acids. CDR3 protein: CASGEGAETQYF. The CDR3 nucleotides are TGTGCCAGCGGTGAAGGGGCAGAGACCCAGTACTTC.

This chain links TRBV7-8 with TRBJ1-1; D unresolved. Germline V CDR1 and CDR2: SGHVS, FQNEAQ. Between the trimmed V and J ends, which lost 1 base and 3 bases, there was a span of 12 bases. The CDR3 is 15 amino acids. The CDR3 nucleotides read TGTGCCAGCAGCTTAGTGTCTGGGGTTGACACTGAAGCTTTCTTT. This encodes CASSLVSGVDTEAFF.

This clonotype was detected ten times or more. This chain links TRBV2 with TRBJ1-5, with D unresolved. The length of the CDR3 is 13 residues. Germline CDR1 SNHLY, CDR2 FYNNEI. V lost 6 bases and J 4 bases, leaving 10 bases between the germline ends. The CDR3 is CASRVSENQPQHF. For the CDR3, the DNA is TGTGCCAGCAGGGTCTCAGAGAATCAGCCCCAGCATTTT.